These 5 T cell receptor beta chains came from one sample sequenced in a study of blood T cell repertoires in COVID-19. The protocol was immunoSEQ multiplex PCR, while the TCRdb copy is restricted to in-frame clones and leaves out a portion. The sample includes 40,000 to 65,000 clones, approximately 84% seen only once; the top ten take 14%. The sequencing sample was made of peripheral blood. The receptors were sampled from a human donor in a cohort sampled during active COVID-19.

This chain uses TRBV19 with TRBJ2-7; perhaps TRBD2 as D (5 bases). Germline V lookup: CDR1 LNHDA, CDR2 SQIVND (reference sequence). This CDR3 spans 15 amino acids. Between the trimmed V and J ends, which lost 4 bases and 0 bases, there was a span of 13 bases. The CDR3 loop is CASSRETHISYEQYF. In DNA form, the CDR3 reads TGTGCCAGTAGTAGGGAGACGCACATCTCCTACGAGCAGTACTTC.

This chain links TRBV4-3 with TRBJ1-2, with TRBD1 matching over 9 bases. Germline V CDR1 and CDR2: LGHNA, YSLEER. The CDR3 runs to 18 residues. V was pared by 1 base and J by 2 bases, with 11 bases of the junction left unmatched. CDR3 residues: CASSQVRGGQGQNYGYTF. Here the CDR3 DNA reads TGCGCCAGCAGCCAAGTTCGAGGGGGACAGGGTCAAAACTATGGCTACACCTTC.

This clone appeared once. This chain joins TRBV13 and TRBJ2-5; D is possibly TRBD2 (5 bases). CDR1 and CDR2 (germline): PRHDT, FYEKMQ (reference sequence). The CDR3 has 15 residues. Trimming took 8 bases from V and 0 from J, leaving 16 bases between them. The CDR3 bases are TGTGCCAGCCGGCGGGCAACCTCCAACCAAGAGACCCAGTACTTC. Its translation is CASRRATSNQETQYF. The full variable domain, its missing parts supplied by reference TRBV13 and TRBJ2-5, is AAGVIQSPRHLIKEKRETATLKCYPIPRHDTVYWYQQGPGQDPQFLISFYEKMQSDKGSIPDRFSAQQFSDYHSELNMSSLELGDSALYFCASRRATSNQETQYFGPGTRLLVL.

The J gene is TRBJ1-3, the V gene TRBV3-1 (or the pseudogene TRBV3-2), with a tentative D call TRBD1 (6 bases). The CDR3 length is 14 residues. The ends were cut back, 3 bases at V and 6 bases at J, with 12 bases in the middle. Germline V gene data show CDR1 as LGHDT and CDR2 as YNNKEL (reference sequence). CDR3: CASSHRGGENTIYF. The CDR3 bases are TGTGCCAGCAGCCACAGGGGAGGGGAAAACACCATATATTTT.

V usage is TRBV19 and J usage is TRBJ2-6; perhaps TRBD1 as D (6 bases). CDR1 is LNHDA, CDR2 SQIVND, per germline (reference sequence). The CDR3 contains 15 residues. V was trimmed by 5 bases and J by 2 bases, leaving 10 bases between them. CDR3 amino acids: CASSLGATGANVLTF. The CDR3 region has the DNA TGTGCCAGTAGTTTGGGGGCGACTGGGGCCAACGTCCTGACTTTC.